These 9 T cell receptor beta chains came from one sample sequenced in a study of shared clonotypes between healthy human individuals. Measured with immunoSEQ multiplex PCR; TCRdb has only the in-frame clones, and not every one. The sample includes millions of clones, approximately 93% of them seen just once. The specimen sequenced was naive CD4+ T cells from PBMCs. Regarding subset: CD45RA+ positively selected. The receptors originated from a man younger than 30 in good health. Some clones in this sample may be carry-over from other donors' samples.

This chain links TRBV6-5 with TRBJ2-7; 9 bases are a match to TRBD1. The CDR3 is made up of 16 amino acids. The V segment lost 0 bases and the J segment 4 bases; nucleotides outside the gene matches: 7. Per germline, CDR1 MNHEY and CDR2 SVGAGI. CDR3 nucleotides: TGTGCCAGCAGTTACTCTCCGGGACAGGGATATTACGAGCAGTACTTC. The encoded protein is CASSYSPGQGYYEQYF.

The chain joins TRBV7-6 to TRBJ2-6; 7 bases match TRBD1. CDR3 length: 17 amino acids. The ends lost 5 bases at V and 0 bases at J; junction bases unmatched: 7. The V gene's germline CDR1 is SGHVS and CDR2 FNYEAQ. The CDR3 loop is CASSPGTAASGANVLTF. The CDR3 DNA reads TGTGCCAGCAGCCCAGGGACAGCCGCCTCTGGGGCCAACGTCCTGACTTTC.

The J gene is TRBJ2-7, the V gene TRBV19; D possibly corresponds to TRBD1 (6 bases). Germline CDR1 reads LNHDA; CDR2 reads SQIVND (reference sequence). The V end lost 1 base, the J end lost 6 bases, and 19 bases lay between the germline ends. The CDR3 has 16 amino acids. CDR3 residues: CASSIAALGGLAEQYF. Written as DNA, the CDR3 is TGTGCCAGTAGTATAGCGGCCCTAGGGGGTCTAGCCGAGCAGTACTTC. The complete variable domain, with remaining parts taken from reference TRBV19 and TRBJ2-7, reads DGGITQSPKYLFRKEGQNVTLSCEQNLNHDAMYWYRQDPGQGLRLIYYSQIVNDFQKGDIAEGYSVSREKKESFPLTVTSAQKNPTAFYLCASSIAALGGLAEQYFGPGTRLTVT.

V and J are TRBV7-3 and TRBJ2-6; TRBD1 matches 10 bases. With V trimmed by 4 bases and J by 12 bases, 6 bases remained unmatched. This CDR3 has 14 amino acids. CDR1 and CDR2 from the germline V gene are SGHTA and FQGTGA. Here the CDR3 reads CASSYRDRGTVLTF. The CDR3 region has the DNA TGTGCCAGCAGCTATAGGGACAGGGGTACCGTCCTGACTTTC.

The rearrangement links TRBV9 to TRBJ2-5, with 8 bases matching TRBD2. The CDR3 contains 14 residues. The germline gives CDR1 SGDLS, CDR2 YYNGEE. Trimming took 2 bases from V and 4 from J; bases not matched to a gene: 4. The CDR3 reads CASSVGGASETQYF. In DNA form, the CDR3 reads TGTGCCAGCAGCGTCGGGGGGGCTTCAGAGACCCAGTACTTC.

The chain employs TRBV7-2 and TRBJ2-1; 14 bases align to TRBD2. After removal of 5 bases from V and 6 bases from J, the junction contained 3 bases not matched to a gene. This CDR3 has 15 amino acids. Germline V lookup: CDR1 SGHTA, CDR2 FQGNSA. The CDR3 DNA sequence: TGTGCCAGCAGCCCCGGACTAGCGGGAGGCAATGAGCAGTTCTTC. It encodes CASSPGLAGGNEQFF.

J is TRBJ2-1 and V is TRBV18; 10 nucleotides align to TRBD2. The J segment lost 6 bases and the V segment lost 3 bases, leaving 2 bases of the junction unmatched. The germline V gene has CDR1 KGHSH and CDR2 LQKENI. This CDR3 comprises 14 residues. The CDR3 nucleotides read TGTGCCAGCTCACCCCGGACTAGCGGCAATGAGCAGTTCTTC. Translating it yields CASSPRTSGNEQFF.

This clone was recorded once. The chain couples TRBV6-1 to TRBJ1-1, with D unresolved. Trimming removed 3 bases from V and 0 bases from J, with 5 bases in between. Germline V gives CDR1 MNHNS, CDR2 SASEGT. The CDR3 spans 13 residues. This chain's CDR3 is CASSDGVNTEAFF. The CDR3 DNA is TGTGCCAGCAGTGATGGGGTGAACACTGAAGCTTTCTTT.

This clone was seen a few times. The chain links TRBV5-1 to TRBJ1-2, with D perhaps TRBD1 (5 bases). In germline, CDR1 is SGHRS, CDR2 YFSETQ. The CDR3 length is 15 residues. Trimming cost V 4 bases and J 2 bases, with 15 bases left between them. The CDR3 nucleotides are TGCGCCAGCAGCCGGGGGGAACAGAGAAACTATGGCTACACCTTC. It encodes CASSRGEQRNYGYTF.